This T cell receptor (beta chain) was recovered during a study of shared clonotypes between healthy human individuals. Overall study results and limits: Exclusively blood specimens were collected; tissue repertoires likely differ.

For every subset, genomic DNA was evenly distributed across several immunoSEQ plates. Data came from immunoSEQ multiplex PCR; TCRdb stores just in-frame clones and leaves some out. The sample carries roughly 2,000,000 clones, approximately 94% recorded once. Naive CD8 cells comprised CD45RO-negative, CCR7-positively selected cells, excluding terminally differentiated effector memory CD45RA+ cells. To note about this clone: Its specificity is unknown.

This clonotype was obtained from a man in his late teens or twenties in good health. Sequencing was carried out using naive CD8+ T cells sorted from blood.

The CDR3 reads CASSTTSGSGHEQYF. In DNA form, the CDR3 reads TGTGCCAGTAGTACGACTAGCGGGAGCGGGCACGAGCAGTACTTC. The genes are TRBV19 and TRBJ2-7, with 12 bases lining up with TRBD2. The trim removed 4 bases at V and 5 bases at J, leaving 6 bases unmatched. Germline CDR1 reads LNHDA; CDR2 reads SQIVND (reference sequence). The CDR3 is 15 amino acids.